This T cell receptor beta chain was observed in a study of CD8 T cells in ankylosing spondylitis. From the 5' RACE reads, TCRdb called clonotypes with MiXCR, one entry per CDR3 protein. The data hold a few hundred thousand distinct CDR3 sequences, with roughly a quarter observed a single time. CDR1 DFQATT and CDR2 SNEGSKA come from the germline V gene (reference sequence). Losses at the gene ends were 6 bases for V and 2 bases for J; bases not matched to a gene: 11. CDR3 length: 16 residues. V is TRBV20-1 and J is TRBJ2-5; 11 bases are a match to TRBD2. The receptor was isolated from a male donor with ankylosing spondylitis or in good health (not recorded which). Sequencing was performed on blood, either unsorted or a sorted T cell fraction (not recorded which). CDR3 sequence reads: CSAVWASGGLQETQYF. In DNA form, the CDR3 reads TGCAGTGCCGTTTGGGCTAGCGGGGGGCTACAAGAGACCCAGTACTTC.